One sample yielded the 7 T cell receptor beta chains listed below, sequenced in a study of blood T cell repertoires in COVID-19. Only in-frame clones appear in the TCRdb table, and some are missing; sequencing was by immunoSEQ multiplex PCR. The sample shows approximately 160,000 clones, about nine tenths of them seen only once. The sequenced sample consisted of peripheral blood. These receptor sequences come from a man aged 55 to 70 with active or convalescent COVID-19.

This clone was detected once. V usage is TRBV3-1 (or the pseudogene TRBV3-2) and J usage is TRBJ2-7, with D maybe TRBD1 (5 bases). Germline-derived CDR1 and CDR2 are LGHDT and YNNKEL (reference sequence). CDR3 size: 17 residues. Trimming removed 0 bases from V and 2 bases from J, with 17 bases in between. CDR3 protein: CASSQDLGPPKPYEQYF. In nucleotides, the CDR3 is TGTGCCAGCAGCCAAGATTTGGGGCCCCCTAAACCCTACGAGCAGTACTTC.

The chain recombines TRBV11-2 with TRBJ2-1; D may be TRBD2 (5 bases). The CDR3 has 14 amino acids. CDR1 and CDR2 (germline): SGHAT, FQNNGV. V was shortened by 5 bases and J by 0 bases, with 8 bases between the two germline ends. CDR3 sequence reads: CASSARDSYNEQFF. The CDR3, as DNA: TGTGCCAGCAGCGCCCGGGACTCCTACAATGAGCAGTTCTTC.

The CDR3 reads CASSEQGVVYGYTF. The CDR3 DNA reads as TGTGCCAGCAGTGAACAGGGGGTCGTCTATGGCTACACCTTC. The chain combines TRBV6-1 with TRBJ1-2, with 7 nucleotides matching TRBD1. Germline CDR1 and CDR2: MNHNS and SASEGT. The CDR3 runs 14 residues. V lost 2 bases to trimming and J lost 4 bases; unmatched junction nucleotides: 4.

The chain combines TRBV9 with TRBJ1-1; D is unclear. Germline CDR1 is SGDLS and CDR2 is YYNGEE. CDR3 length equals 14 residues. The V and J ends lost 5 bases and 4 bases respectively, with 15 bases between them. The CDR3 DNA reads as TGTGCCAGCAGACCCGAGGAGGTGGTCACTGAAGCTTTCTTT. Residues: CASRPEEVVTEAFF.

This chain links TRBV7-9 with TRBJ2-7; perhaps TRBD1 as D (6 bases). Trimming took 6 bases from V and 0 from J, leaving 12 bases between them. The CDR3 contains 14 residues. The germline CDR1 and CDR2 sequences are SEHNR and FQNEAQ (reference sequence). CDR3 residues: CASSPGQPSYEQYF. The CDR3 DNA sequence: TGTGCCAGCAGTCCCGGACAGCCCTCCTACGAGCAGTACTTC.

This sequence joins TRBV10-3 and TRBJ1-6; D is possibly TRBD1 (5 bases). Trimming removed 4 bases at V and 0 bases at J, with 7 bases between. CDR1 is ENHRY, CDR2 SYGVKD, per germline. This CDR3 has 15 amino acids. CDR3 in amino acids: CAISAGGSYNSPLHF. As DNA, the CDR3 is TGTGCCATCAGTGCCGGGGGCTCCTATAATTCACCCCTCCACTTT.

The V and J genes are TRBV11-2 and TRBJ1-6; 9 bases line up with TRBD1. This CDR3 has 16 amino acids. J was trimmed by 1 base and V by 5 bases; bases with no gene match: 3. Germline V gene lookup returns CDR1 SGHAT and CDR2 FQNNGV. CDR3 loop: CASSPGTGSYNSPLHF. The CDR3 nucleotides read TGTGCCAGCAGCCCCGGGACAGGGTCCTATAATTCACCCCTCCACTTT.